Following are 28 T cell receptor beta chains from one sample sequenced in a study of shared clonotypes between healthy human individuals. Profiling relied on immunoSEQ multiplex PCR, and the TCRdb table lists in-frame clones only, not all of them. This sample yields some 2,100,000 clones, of which 90% to 96% are seen a single time; around 0.13% belongs to the top ten. Sequencing was performed on naive CD4+ T cells sorted from blood. Described subset: CD45RA+ positively selected. These receptors came from a man aged 18 to 35 in good health.

V usage is TRBV11-2 and J usage is TRBJ1-3, with D possibly being TRBD1 (5 bases). Trimming cost V 5 bases and J 0 bases, with 11 bases left between them. CDR1 and CDR2 from the germline V gene are SGHAT and FQNNGV. This CDR3 comprises 15 residues. The CDR3 is CASSHGALSGNTIYF. The CDR3 DNA sequence: TGTGCCAGCAGCCACGGGGCCCTCTCTGGAAACACCATATATTTT.

The V call is TRBV6-5, the J call TRBJ2-3, with 7 bases matching TRBD2. CDR3 length: 14 amino acids. V trimming: 6 bases; J trimming: 4 bases; junction bases outside the gene matches: 7. The germline V gene has CDR1 MNHEY and CDR2 SVGAGI. The chain's CDR3 is CASSLTSVPDTQYF. CDR3 DNA: TGTGCCAGCAGCCTCACTAGCGTCCCAGATACGCAGTATTTT.

This rearrangement joins TRBV4-3 to TRBJ2-7; D not certain. Germline CDR1 LGHNA, CDR2 YSLEER. The V end was cut by 4 bases, the J end by 1 base, with 8 bases between. The CDR3 is made up of 13 amino acids. CDR3 loop: CASSRLISYEQYF. The CDR3 coding sequence is TGCGCCAGCAGCCGACTGATTTCCTACGAGCAGTACTTC.

This clone has only a few counts. The rearrangement joins TRBV7-9 to TRBJ2-7; D possibly matches TRBD1 or TRBD2 (5 bases each). The V end lost 1 base, the J end lost 5 bases, and 21 bases lay between the germline ends. The CDR3 loop spans 17 amino acids. Germline loops: CDR1 SEHNR, CDR2 FQNEAQ (reference sequence). The DNA for the CDR3 is TGTGCCAGCAGCTTAGTAACCGGGACCCGAAGGGACCACGAGCAGTACTTC. It specifies CASSLVTGTRRDHEQYF.

The gene calls are TRBV7-9 and TRBJ1-1, with D maybe TRBD1 (6 bases). V lost 3 bases and J 3 bases, leaving 8 bases between the germline ends. The CDR3 runs 13 residues. Per the germline V gene, CDR1 is SEHNR and CDR2 is FQNEAQ (reference sequence). This chain's CDR3 is CASSFGGYTEAFF. Here the CDR3 DNA reads TGTGCCAGCAGCTTTGGGGGCTACACTGAAGCTTTCTTT. The complete variable domain, with remaining parts taken from reference TRBV7-9 and TRBJ1-1, reads DTGVSQNPRHKITKRGQNVTFRCDPISEHNRLYWYRQTLGQGPEFLTYFQNEAQLEKSRLLSDRFSAERPKGSFSTLEIQRTEQGDSAMYLCASSFGGYTEAFFGQGTRLTVV.

The V and J genes are TRBV7-6 and TRBJ2-1; D possibly matches TRBD1 or TRBD2 (5 bases each). Between the trimmed V and J ends, which lost 5 bases and 8 bases, there was a span of 16 bases. The germline CDR1 and CDR2 sequences are SGHVS and FNYEAQ. This CDR3 comprises 14 residues. The DNA for the CDR3 is TGTGCCAGCAGCCTCCGGGACGCAAGGGATGAGCAGTTCTTC. Encoded protein: CASSLRDARDEQFF.

This clone was recorded once. The rearrangement links TRBV28 to TRBJ2-2; D not resolved. Germline CDR1 is MDHEN and CDR2 is SYDVKM. Trimming took 1 base from V and 8 from J, leaving 11 bases between them. This CDR3 has 14 residues. In nucleotides, the CDR3 is TGTGCCAGCAGTTTATCGACTGTCCGAGGGGAGCTGTTTTTT. It specifies CASSLSTVRGELFF.

This chain links TRBV6-1 with TRBJ1-2, with D uncertain. The V end lost 7 bases, the J end lost 0 bases, and 12 bases lay between the germline ends. Germline V CDR1 and CDR2: MNHNS, SASEGT. The CDR3 loop spans 14 amino acids. This CDR3 is CASKIVATNYGYTF. In DNA form, the CDR3 reads TGTGCCAGCAAGATCGTCGCAACTAACTATGGCTACACCTTC.

The genes are TRBV6-5 and TRBJ2-4, with D perhaps matching TRBD1 (6 bases). V was clipped by 6 bases and J by 2 bases, with 14 bases between them. The CDR3 is 15 amino acids. Germline V gene data show CDR1 as MNHEY and CDR2 as SVGAGI. Written as DNA, the CDR3 is TGTGCCAGCAGGACCGAGACAGGTTCCAAAAACATTCAGTACTTC. It translates to CASRTETGSKNIQYF.

V and J are TRBV6-5 and TRBJ2-1; no firm D call. V lost 6 bases and J 7 bases, leaving 13 bases between the germline ends. CDR1 is MNHEY and CDR2 is SVGAGI in the germline V gene. The CDR3 totals 13 residues. The CDR3 DNA sequence: TGTGCCAGCAGCCTTTACCAAAGGAATGAGCAGTTCTTC. Translation gives CASSLYQRNEQFF.

The chain joins TRBV5-6 to TRBJ2-3; tentatively, D is TRBD1 or TRBD2 (6 bases each). The germline CDR1 and CDR2 sequences are SGHDT and YYEEEE. The CDR3 length is 16 residues. Trimming stripped 4 bases from V and 2 bases from J, with 17 bases between. CDR3 coding DNA: TGTGCCAGCAGCCTCGGAGGGGGTCCTCACACAGATACGCAGTATTTT. This gives the protein CASSLGGGPHTDTQYF.

This chain links TRBV6-4 with TRBJ2-1; 8 bases align to TRBD1. CDR3 length equals 14 residues. V lost 4 bases, J lost 10 bases, and 9 bases stayed unmatched. Germline V gene data show CDR1 as MRHNA and CDR2 as SNTAGT. This chain's CDR3 is CASSAIQGVTEQFF. CDR3 coding DNA: TGTGCCAGCAGTGCGATACAGGGGGTTACGGAGCAGTTCTTC.

Remarks on this clone: In the same sample, other DNA sequences code for this CDR3. V gene TRBV4-3 combines with J gene TRBJ2-1; D gene ambiguous. With 0 bases removed from V and 0 bases from J, the gap between germline ends came to 6 bases. Germline V gene sequence: CDR1 LGHNA, CDR2 YSLEER. The CDR3 is made up of 15 amino acids. CDR3 in amino acids: CASSQEGSSYNEQFF. CDR3 DNA sequence: TGCGCCAGCAGCCAAGAAGGTAGCTCCTACAATGAGCAGTTCTTC.

This chain links TRBV7-2 with TRBJ2-3; TRBD2 is a possible D gene (6 bases). The V and J ends lost 1 base and 6 bases respectively, with 23 bases between them. This CDR3 comprises 18 residues. Germline V gives CDR1 SGHTA, CDR2 FQGNSA. The CDR3 nucleotides are TGTGCCAGCAGCTTAGTTGTGCTAGCGCCTATAGGTAGGGATACGCAGTATTTT. It is translated as CASSLVVLAPIGRDTQYF.

The CDR3 protein is CASNRLRTSSEGYTF. CDR3 nucleotide sequence: TGTGCCAGCAACCGACTCCGGACCTCGTCAGAGGGCTACACCTTC. The chain employs TRBV2 and TRBJ1-2, with unresolved D. Germline CDR1 is SNHLY and CDR2 is FYNNEI. Trimming stripped 7 bases from V and 8 bases from J, with 23 bases between. CDR3 length: 15 residues. The complete variable domain, with remaining parts taken from reference TRBV2 and TRBJ1-2, reads EPEVTQTPSHQVTQMGQEVILRCVPISNHLYFYWYRQILGQKVEFLVSFYNNEISEKSEIFDDQFSVERPDGSNFTLKIRSTKLEDSAMYFCASNRLRTSSEGYTFGSGTRLTVV.

Regarding this clone: Within the sample, other DNA sequences also encode this same CDR3. The chain employs TRBV27 and TRBJ2-7, with 11 positions matching TRBD2. This CDR3 spans 14 amino acids. V lost 2 bases to trimming and J lost 4 bases; unmatched junction nucleotides: 1. The germline V gene encodes CDR1 MNHEY and CDR2 SMNVEV (reference sequence). CDR3 nucleotides: TGTGCCAGCAGTTTAACTAGCGGGAGTTACGAGCAGTACTTC. This codes for CASSLTSGSYEQYF.

The chain couples TRBV5-4 to TRBJ1-6, with D tentatively TRBD1 (6 bases). The CDR3 loop spans 16 amino acids. From germline, CDR1 is SGHNT and CDR2 YYREEE (reference sequence). Trimming took 4 bases from V and 7 from J, leaving 18 bases between them. The CDR3 bases are TGTGCCAGCAGCCTCCCCAGCACAGGGAGAAATTCACCCCTCCACTTT. Its translation: CASSLPSTGRNSPLHF.

This clone was seen a single time. The same CDR3 can be traced to other DNA sequences in this sample. The rearrangement links TRBV5-4 to TRBJ1-3; tentatively, D is TRBD1 (5 bases). The CDR3 loop spans 13 amino acids. Germline V gene lookup returns CDR1 SGHNT and CDR2 YYREEE (reference sequence). The V end was cut by 4 bases, the J end by 4 bases, with 9 bases between. CDR3 nucleotides: TGTGCCAGCAGCCTAGCAGGGGGAAACACCATATATTTT. This translates into CASSLAGGNTIYF.

V and J are TRBV11-2 and TRBJ2-7; 10 nucleotides agree with TRBD1. The V segment lost 0 bases and the J segment 4 bases; nucleotides outside the gene matches: 3. The germline V gene encodes CDR1 SGHAT and CDR2 FQNNGV. The CDR3 spans 15 residues. The CDR3 protein is CASSLDGTGAYEQYF. The DNA for the CDR3 is TGTGCCAGCAGCTTAGATGGGACAGGGGCTTACGAGCAGTACTTC.

In its sample, this clone was seen once. The chain couples TRBV5-4 to TRBJ2-1; D is ambiguous. The germline V gene has CDR1 SGHNT and CDR2 YYREEE (reference sequence). This CDR3 has 11 amino acids. Trimming removed 3 bases from V and 5 bases from J, with 3 bases in between. CDR3 residues: CASSYNNEQFF. Written as DNA, the CDR3 is TGTGCCAGCAGCTATAACAATGAGCAGTTCTTC.

This clone occurred once. The genes are TRBV2 and TRBJ1-5; D gene uncertain. V was cut by 1 base and J by 2 bases, with 9 bases left in between. This CDR3 region has 15 residues. From germline, CDR1 is SNHLY and CDR2 FYNNEI. The CDR3 coding sequence is TGTGCCAGCAGTGAAGAGTTCGCGGGCAATCAGCCCCAGCATTTT. It is translated as CASSEEFAGNQPQHF.

The chain has TRBV18 and TRBJ2-7; 10 positions agree with TRBD1. The ends lost 3 bases at V and 6 bases at J; junction bases unmatched: 5. Germline V gene data show CDR1 as KGHSH and CDR2 as LQKENI. The CDR3 extends over 14 amino acids. CDR3 region: CASSPGQGPGEQYF. In DNA, the CDR3 is TGTGCCAGCTCACCGGGACAGGGGCCCGGCGAGCAGTACTTC.

This clone was observed a handful of times. Distinct nucleotide sequences in the sample also encode this CDR3. Written as DNA, the CDR3 is TGTGCCAGCTCACCAGCATCTAACTATGGCTACACCTTC. It encodes CASSPASNYGYTF. The chain joins TRBV18 to TRBJ1-2; D gene ambiguous. V lost 2 bases to trimming and J lost 0 bases, with 4 bases between them. This CDR3 contains 13 residues. Germline CDR1 and CDR2: KGHSH and LQKENI.

The CDR3 sequence: CAWSVPTTVANYGYTF. CDR3 DNA sequence: TGTGCCTGGAGTGTACCAACGACAGTAGCTAACTATGGCTACACCTTC. This rearrangement joins TRBV30 to TRBJ1-2; weak D call: TRBD1 (5 bases). Germline loops: CDR1 GTSNPN, CDR2 SVGIG (reference sequence). The CDR3 consists of 16 residues. Trimming left V 0 bases short and J 0 bases short, with 14 bases between.

In its sample, this clone was seen once. The rearrangement links TRBV11-2 to TRBJ2-7, with a tentative D call TRBD1 (6 bases). CDR1 is SGHAT and CDR2 is FQNNGV in the germline V gene. V lost 3 bases, J lost 1 base, and 13 bases lay in between. The CDR3 runs 15 residues. CDR3 sequence: CASSFRHQGSYEQYF. The CDR3 DNA sequence: TGTGCCAGCAGCTTTCGACACCAGGGGTCCTACGAGCAGTACTTC.

This clone was recorded once. The CDR3 region has the DNA TGTGCCAGCAGCACCGAGGGGACAGCAAACACTGAAGCTTTCTTT. This translates into CASSTEGTANTEAFF. V usage is TRBV6-5 and J usage is TRBJ1-1; 7 nucleotides agree with TRBD1. Germline CDR1 MNHEY, CDR2 SVGAGI. Losses at the gene ends were 6 bases for V and 2 bases for J; bases not matched to a gene: 9. This CDR3 is built from 15 residues.

The rearrangement uses TRBV29-1 and TRBJ1-2; D possibly corresponds to TRBD1 (5 bases). The CDR3 runs 13 residues. Per germline, CDR1 SQVTM and CDR2 ANQGSEA. Trimming cost V 6 bases and J 3 bases, with 14 bases left between them. In DNA, the CDR3 is TGCAGCGTCGTTAGTAGGGACCACTATGGCTACACCTTC. Its protein product is CSVVSRDHYGYTF.

CDR3 protein: CAISDWTSGRDTQYF. CDR3 in DNA: TGTGCCATCAGTGACTGGACTAGCGGGAGAGATACGCAGTATTTT. The genes are TRBV10-3 and TRBJ2-3; 13 nucleotides agree with TRBD2. This CDR3 is 15 amino acids long. The trim removed 3 bases at V and 5 bases at J, leaving 2 bases unmatched. Germline V gene lookup returns CDR1 ENHRY and CDR2 SYGVKD.